A selection of T cell receptor beta chains follows, all from one sample in a study of cytomegalovirus exposure and HLA in healthy donors. Sequencing was performed with immunoSEQ multiplex PCR; in TCRdb, only in-frame clones are kept and a portion is missing. This sample has more than 95,000 clones, with about a sixth found just once. Sequencing input: PBMCs. All receptors derive from a female donor in good health and CMV-seropositive. Both conserved end residues are trimmed from each CDR3. The order of the fields is V gene, CDR3 length, J gene, CDR3 protein.

TRBV5-6	13	TRBJ2-6	ASSPGRSGANVLT
TRBV5-1	13	TRBJ2-5	ASSLGDISQETQY
TRBV28	14	TRBJ1-2	ASSRTGTGGTYGYT
TRBV19	13	TRBJ1-2	ASSGGSGTSYGYT
TRBV18	13	TRBJ1-5	ASSPQTGSNQPQH
TRBV27	11	TRBJ1-2	ASSFPGGYGYT
TRBV2	10	TRBJ2-7	ASRDRGYEQY
TRBV4-3	13	TRBJ1-2	ASSQDRTGAVCYT
TRBV15	13	TRBJ2-7	ATSVGTSGVYEQY
TRBV27	16	TRBJ2-2	ASSLGPRGRGGPGELF
TRBV5-1	12	TRBJ2-3	ASSQGLAGGQAY
TRBV19	12	TRBJ2-3	ASRPTGATDTQY
TRBV7-6	10	TRBJ1-4	ASSLSNEKLF
TRBV9	15	TRBJ2-2	ASSVAPSGVNTGELF
TRBV2	10	TRBJ1-1	ASSGGLPEAF
TRBV11-2	12	TRBJ1-2	ASSLMSANYGYT
TRBV6-1	11	TRBJ2-7	ASSAGQYDEQC
TRBV6-5	11	TRBJ1-1	ASETGGGTEAF
TRBV6-5	10	TRBJ2-3	ATRAFTDTQY
TRBV6-5	11	TRBJ2-3	ASRGQGTVTQY
TRBV28	14	TRBJ1-1	ASSLWIRQGNTEAF
TRBV19	13	TRBJ1-4	ATRDSDATNEKLF
TRBV7-9	13	TRBJ1-2	ASSSTTGGEAGYT
TRBV7-9	13	TRBJ1-4	ASSLGGGRNEKLF
TRBV30	12	TRBJ2-3	AWSVGLASDTQY
TRBV28	12	TRBJ2-7	ASYPGTHSVEQY
TRBV4-3	14	TRBJ1-3	ASSQEGGQGALAIY
TRBV28	12	TRBJ1-4	ASSSSDMYEKLF
TRBV4-3	13	TRBJ1-1	ASSQGTRENTEAF
TRBV4-2	16	TRBJ2-1	ASSQEEVSGEPYNEQF
TRBV9	12	TRBJ2-7	ASSRGQGSYEQY
TRBV18	13	TRBJ1-1	ASSPGQGAGTEAF
TRBV2	11	TRBJ1-5	ASTGTGGQPQH
TRBV7-8	12	TRBJ2-7	ASSLGRYSYEQY
TRBV18	12	TRBJ2-1	ASSPEQGANEQF